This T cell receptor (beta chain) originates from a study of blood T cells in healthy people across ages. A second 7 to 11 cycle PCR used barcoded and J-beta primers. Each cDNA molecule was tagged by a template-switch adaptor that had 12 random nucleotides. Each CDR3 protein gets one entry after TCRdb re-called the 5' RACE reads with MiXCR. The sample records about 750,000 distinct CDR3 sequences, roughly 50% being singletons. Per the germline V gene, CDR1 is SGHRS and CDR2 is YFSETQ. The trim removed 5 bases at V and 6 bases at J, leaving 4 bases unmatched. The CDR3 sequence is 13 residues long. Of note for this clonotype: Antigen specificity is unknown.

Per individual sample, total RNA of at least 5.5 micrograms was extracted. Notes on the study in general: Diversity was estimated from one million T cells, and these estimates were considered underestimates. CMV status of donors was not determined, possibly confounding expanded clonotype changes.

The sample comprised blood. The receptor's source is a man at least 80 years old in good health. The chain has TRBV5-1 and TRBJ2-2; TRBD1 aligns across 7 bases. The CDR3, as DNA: TGCGCCAGCAGAAGGGACAGCTCCGGGGAGCTGTTTTTT. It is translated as CASRRDSSGELFF.